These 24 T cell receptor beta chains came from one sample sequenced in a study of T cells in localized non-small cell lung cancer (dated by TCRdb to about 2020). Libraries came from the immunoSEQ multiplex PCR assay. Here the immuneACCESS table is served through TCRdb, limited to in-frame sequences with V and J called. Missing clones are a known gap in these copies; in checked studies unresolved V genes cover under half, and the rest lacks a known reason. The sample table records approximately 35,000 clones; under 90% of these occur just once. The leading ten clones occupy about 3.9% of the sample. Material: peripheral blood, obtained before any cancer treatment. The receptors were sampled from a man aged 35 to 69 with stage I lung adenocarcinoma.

CDR3 DNA: TGTGCCAGCAGCCAAGATCCAGGGGGCGGCCAGCCCCAGCATTTT. It specifies CASSQDPGGGQPQHF. The chain carries TRBV4-2 and TRBJ1-5, with 8 bases aligning to TRBD1. Per the germline V gene, CDR1 is LGHNA and CDR2 is YNFKEQ. Losses at the gene ends were 0 bases for V and 7 bases for J; bases not matched to a gene: 5. There are 15 residues in the CDR3.

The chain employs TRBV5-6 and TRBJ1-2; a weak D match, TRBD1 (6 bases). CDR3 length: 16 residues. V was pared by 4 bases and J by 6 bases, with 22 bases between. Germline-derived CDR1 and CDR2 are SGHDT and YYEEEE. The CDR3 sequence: CASSPQGFSQGDGYTF. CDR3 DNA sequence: TGTGCCAGCAGCCCACAGGGTTTTAGCCAGGGCGATGGCTACACCTTC.

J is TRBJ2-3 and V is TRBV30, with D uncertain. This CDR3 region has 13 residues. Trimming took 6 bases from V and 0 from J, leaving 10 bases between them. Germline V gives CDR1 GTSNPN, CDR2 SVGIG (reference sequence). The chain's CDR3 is CACVGASTDTQYF. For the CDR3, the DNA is TGTGCCTGCGTTGGAGCAAGCACAGATACGCAGTATTTT.

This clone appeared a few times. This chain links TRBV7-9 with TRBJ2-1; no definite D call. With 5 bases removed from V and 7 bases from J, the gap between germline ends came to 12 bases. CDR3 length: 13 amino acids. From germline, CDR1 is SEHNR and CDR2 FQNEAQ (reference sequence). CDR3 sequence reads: CASSGGIRNEQFF. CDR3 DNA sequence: TGTGCCAGCAGCGGTGGAATCCGGAATGAGCAGTTCTTC. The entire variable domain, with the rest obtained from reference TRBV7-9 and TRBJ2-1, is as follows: DTGVSQNPRHKITKRGQNVTFRCDPISEHNRLYWYRQTLGQGPEFLTYFQNEAQLEKSRLLSDRFSAERPKGSFSTLEIQRTEQGDSAMYLCASSGGIRNEQFFGPGTRLTVL.

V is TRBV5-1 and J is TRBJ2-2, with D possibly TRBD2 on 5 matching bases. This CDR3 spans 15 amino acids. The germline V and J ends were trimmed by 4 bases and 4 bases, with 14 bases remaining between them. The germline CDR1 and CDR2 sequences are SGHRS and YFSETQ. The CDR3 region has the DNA TGCGCCAGCAGCATTGACCGGGAAATCACCGGGGAGCTGTTTTTT. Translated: CASSIDREITGELFF.

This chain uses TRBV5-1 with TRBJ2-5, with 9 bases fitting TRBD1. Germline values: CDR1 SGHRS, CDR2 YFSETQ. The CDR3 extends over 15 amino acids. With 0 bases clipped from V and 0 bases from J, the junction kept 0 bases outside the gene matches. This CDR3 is CASSLGQGDQETQYF. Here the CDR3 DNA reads TGCGCCAGCAGCTTGGGACAGGGGGACCAAGAGACCCAGTACTTC.

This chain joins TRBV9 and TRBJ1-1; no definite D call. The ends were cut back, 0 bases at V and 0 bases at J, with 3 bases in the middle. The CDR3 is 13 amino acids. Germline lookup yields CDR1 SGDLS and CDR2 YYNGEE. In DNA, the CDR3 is TGTGCCAGCAGCGTAGTGTTGAACACTGAAGCTTTCTTT. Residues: CASSVVLNTEAFF.

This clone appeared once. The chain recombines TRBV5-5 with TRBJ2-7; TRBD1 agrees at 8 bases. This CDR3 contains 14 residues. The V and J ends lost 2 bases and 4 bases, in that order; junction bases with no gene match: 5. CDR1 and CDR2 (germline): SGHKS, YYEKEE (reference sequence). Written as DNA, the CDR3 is TGTGCCAGCAGCTTCGGACAGGGAAATTACGAGCAGTACTTC. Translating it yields CASSFGQGNYEQYF.

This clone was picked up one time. CDR3 sequence reads: CASSIVPGPERELFF. The CDR3 bases are TGTGCCAGCAGTATTGTCCCGGGACCCGAACGGGAGCTGTTTTTT. The chain links TRBV6-4 to TRBJ2-2, with D perhaps given as TRBD1 or TRBD2 (5 bases each). Germline V gene data show CDR1 as MRHNA and CDR2 as SNTAGT. This CDR3 is 15 amino acids long. V was cut by 5 bases and J by 9 bases, with 19 bases left in between.

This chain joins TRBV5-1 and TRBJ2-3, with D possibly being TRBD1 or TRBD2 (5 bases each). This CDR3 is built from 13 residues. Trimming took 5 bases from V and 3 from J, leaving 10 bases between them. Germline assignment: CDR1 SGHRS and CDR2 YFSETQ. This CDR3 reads CASRTAVTDTQYF. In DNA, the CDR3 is TGCGCCAGCAGGACAGCGGTAACAGATACGCAGTATTTT.

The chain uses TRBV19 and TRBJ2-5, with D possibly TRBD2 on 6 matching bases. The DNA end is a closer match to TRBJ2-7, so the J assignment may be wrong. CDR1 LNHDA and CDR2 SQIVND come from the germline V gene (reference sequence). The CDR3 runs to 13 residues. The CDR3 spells CASSIAGINEQYF. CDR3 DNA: TGTGCCAGTAGTATCGCGGGAATCAACGAGCAGTACTTC.

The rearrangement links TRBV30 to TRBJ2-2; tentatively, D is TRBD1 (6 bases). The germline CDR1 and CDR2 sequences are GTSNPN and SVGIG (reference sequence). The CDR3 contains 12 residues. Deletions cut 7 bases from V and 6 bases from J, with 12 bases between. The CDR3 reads CASTTGPGELFF. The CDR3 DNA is TGTGCCTCCACGACAGGTCCCGGGGAGCTGTTTTTT.

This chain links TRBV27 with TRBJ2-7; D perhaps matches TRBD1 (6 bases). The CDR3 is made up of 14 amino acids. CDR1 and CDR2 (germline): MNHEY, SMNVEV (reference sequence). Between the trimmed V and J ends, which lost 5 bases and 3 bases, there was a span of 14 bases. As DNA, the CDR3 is TGTGCCAGCAGTCCCAGGGGTACACTCTACGAGCAGTACTTC. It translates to CASSPRGTLYEQYF.

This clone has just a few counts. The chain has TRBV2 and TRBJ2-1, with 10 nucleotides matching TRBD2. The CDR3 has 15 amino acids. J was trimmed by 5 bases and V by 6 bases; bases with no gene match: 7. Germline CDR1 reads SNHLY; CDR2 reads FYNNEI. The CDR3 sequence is CASRAGGTANNEQFF. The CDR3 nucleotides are TGTGCCAGCAGAGCGGGGGGGACAGCTAACAATGAGCAGTTCTTC.

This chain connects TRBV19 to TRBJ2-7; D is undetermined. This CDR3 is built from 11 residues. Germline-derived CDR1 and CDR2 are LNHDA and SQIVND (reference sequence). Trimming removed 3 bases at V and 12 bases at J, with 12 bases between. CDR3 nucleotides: TGTGCCAGTAGTATCTTGACGGCACGGTACTTC. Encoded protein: CASSILTARYF.

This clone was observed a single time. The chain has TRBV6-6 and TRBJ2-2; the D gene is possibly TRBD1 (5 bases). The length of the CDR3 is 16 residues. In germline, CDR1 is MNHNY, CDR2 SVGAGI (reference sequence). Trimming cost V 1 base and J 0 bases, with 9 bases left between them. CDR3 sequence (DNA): TGTGCCAGCAGTTACTATCAGGACACGAACACCGGGGAGCTGTTTTTT. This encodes CASSYYQDTNTGELFF.

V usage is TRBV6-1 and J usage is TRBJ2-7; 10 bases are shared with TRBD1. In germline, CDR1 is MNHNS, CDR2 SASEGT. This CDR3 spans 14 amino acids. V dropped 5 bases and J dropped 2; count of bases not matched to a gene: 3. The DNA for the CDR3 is TGTGCCAGCAGTACCGGGACAGGGGCCTACGAGCAGTACTTC. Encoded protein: CASSTGTGAYEQYF.

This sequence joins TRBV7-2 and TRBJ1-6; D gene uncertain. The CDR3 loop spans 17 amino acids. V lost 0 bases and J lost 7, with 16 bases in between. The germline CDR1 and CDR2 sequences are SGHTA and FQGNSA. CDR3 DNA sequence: TGTGCCAGCAGCTTAGCGATAACAGCCCTTGGAAATTCACCCCTCCACTTT. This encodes CASSLAITALGNSPLHF.

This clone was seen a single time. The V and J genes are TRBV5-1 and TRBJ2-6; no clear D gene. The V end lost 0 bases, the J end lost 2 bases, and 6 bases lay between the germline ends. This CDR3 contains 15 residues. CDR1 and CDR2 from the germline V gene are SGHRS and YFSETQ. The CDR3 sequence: CASSLDMPGANVLTF. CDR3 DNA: TGCGCCAGCAGCTTGGACATGCCTGGGGCCAACGTCCTGACTTTC.

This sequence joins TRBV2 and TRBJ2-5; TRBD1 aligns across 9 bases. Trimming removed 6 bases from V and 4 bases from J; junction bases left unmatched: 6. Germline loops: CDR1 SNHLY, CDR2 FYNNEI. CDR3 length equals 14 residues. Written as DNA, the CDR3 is TGTGCCAGCAGGGTCACAGGGGGCGGAGAGACCCAGTACTTC. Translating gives CASRVTGGGETQYF.

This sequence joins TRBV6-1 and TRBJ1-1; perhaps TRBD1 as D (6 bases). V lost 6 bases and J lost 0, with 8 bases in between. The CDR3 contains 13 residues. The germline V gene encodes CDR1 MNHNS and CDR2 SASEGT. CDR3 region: CASRSGVNTEAFF. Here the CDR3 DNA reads TGTGCCAGCAGGTCAGGGGTGAACACTGAAGCTTTCTTT.

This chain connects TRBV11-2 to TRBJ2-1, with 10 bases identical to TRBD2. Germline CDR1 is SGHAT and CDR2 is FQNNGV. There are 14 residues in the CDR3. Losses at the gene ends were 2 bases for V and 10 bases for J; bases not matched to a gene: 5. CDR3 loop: CASSLRSSGGEQFF. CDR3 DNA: TGTGCCAGCAGCTTACGGTCTAGCGGGGGCGAGCAGTTCTTC. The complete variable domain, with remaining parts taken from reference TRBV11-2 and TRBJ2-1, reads EAGVAQSPRYKIIEKRQSVAFWCNPISGHATLYWYQQILGQGPKLLIQFQNNGVVDDSQLPKDRFSAERLKGVDSTLKIQPAKLEDSAVYLCASSLRSSGGEQFFGPGTRLTVL.

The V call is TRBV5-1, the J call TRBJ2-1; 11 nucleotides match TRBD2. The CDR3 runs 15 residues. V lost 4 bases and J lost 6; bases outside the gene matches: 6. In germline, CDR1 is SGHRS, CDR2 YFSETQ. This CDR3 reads CASSVLAGGSNEQFF. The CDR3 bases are TGCGCCAGCAGCGTGCTAGCGGGGGGAAGCAATGAGCAGTTCTTC.

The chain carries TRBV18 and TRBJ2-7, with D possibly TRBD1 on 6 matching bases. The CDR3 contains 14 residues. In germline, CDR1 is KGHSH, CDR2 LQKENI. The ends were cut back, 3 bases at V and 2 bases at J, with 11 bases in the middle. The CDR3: CASSPATGTYEQYF. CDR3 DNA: TGTGCCAGCTCACCGGCGACAGGAACCTACGAGCAGTACTTC.